This T cell receptor (beta chain) was sequenced during a study of response to subunit inactivated influenza vaccine. This clonotype was seen at least ten times. Its antigen is unidentified. Each CDR3 protein gets one entry after TCRdb re-called the RT-PCR reads with MiXCR. Here the sample spans about half a million distinct CDR3 sequences, roughly 8.2% being singletons. Germline loops: CDR1 MDHEN, CDR2 SYDVKM. V dropped 5 bases and J dropped 5; count of bases not matched to a gene: 5. This CDR3 is 13 amino acids long. Overall study findings and caveats: The authors suggested that few new T cells are recruited per seasonal influenza vaccination.

The sequencing here drew on PBMCs from blood, taken about 24 months after vaccination. V and J are TRBV28 and TRBJ1-1; 7 nucleotides align to TRBD1. This TCR derives from a man between 50 and 75 years old who received an inactivated influenza vaccine. CDR3 residues: CASSRQGRTEAFF. CDR3 bases: TGTGCCAGCAGTCGACAGGGACGGACTGAAGCTTTCTTT.